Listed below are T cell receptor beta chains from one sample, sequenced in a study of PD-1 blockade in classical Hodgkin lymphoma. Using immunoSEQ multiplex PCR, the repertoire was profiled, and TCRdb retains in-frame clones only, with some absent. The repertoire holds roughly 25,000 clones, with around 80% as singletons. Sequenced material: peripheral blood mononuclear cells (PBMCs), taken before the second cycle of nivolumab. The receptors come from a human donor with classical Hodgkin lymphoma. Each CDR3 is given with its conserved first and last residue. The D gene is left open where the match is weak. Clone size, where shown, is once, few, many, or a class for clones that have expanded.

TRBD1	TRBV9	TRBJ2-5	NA	CASSVEGQGAGETQYF	TGTGCCAGCAGCGTAGAGGGACAGGGGGCGGGGGAGACCCAGTACTTC
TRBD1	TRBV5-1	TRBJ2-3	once	CASTGEGQGAYDTQYF	TGCGCCAGCACCGGCGAGGGACAGGGGGCTTATGATACGCAGTATTTT
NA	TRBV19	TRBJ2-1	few	CASSILGLGYNEQFF	TGTGCCAGTAGTATTTTGGGGCTGGGCTACAATGAGCAGTTCTTC
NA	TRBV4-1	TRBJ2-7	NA	CASSQDLGQGNYEQYF	TGCGCCAGCAGCCAAGATTTAGGGCAGGGAAACTACGAGCAGTACTTC
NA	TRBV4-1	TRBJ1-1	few	CASSQVRANTEAFF	TGCGCCAGCAGCCAAGTGAGAGCGAACACTGAAGCTTTCTTT
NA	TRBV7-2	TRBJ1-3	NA	CASSALFNTIYF	TGTGCCAGCAGCGCCCTATTCAACACCATATATTTT
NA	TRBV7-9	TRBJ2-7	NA	CASSFGDYEQYF	TGTGCCAGCAGCTTTGGGGACTACGAGCAGTACTTC
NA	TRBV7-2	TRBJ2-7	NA	CASSQDRFEQYF	TGTGCCAGCAGCCAAGACAGGTTCGAGCAGTACTTC
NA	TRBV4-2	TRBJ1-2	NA	CASSQSWGRYGYTF	TGTGCCAGCAGCCAATCTTGGGGGAGGTATGGCTACACCTTC
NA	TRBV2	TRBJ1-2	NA	CASIFATRDGYTF	TGTGCCAGCATCTTCGCGACAAGAGATGGCTACACCTTC
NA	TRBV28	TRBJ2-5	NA	CASSLQGQETQYF	TGTGCCAGCAGCCTACAGGGCCAAGAGACCCAGTACTTC
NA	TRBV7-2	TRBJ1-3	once	CASSESLSGNTIYF	TGTGCCAGCAGCGAGAGCTTATCTGGAAACACCATATATTTT
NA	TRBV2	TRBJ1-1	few	CASTEETRALNTEAFF	TGTGCCAGCACTGAGGAGACTAGGGCCCTGAACACTGAAGCTTTCTTT
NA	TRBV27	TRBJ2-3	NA	CASSPTRFATDTQYF	TGTGCCAGCAGCCCAACCAGGTTCGCCACAGATACGCAGTATTTT
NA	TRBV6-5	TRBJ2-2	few	CASSYDSGTGELFF	TGTGCCAGCAGTTACGACAGTGGCACCGGGGAGCTGTTTTTT
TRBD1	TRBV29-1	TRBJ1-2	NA	CSVRDRDGYTF	TGCAGCGTGAGAGACAGGGACGGCTACACCTTC
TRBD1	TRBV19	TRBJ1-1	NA	CASSVWTGGGNTEAFF	TGTGCCAGTAGTGTATGGACAGGGGGAGGGAACACTGAAGCTTTCTTT
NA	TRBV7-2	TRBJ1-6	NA	CATLEGTYNSPLHF	TGTGCCACCCTGGAGGGAACCTATAACTCACCCCTCCACTTT
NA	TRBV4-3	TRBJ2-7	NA	CASSQDLGRSSDEQYF	TGCGCCAGCAGCCAAGATCTTGGGCGCAGTAGTGACGAGCAGTACTTC
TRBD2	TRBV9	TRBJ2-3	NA	CASSVGIAGSGSDTQYF	TGTGCCAGCAGCGTAGGAATAGCGGGTTCGGGATCAGATACGCAGTATTTT
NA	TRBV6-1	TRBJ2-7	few	CASSQTYEQYF	TGTGCCAGCAGTCAAACCTACGAGCAGTACTTC
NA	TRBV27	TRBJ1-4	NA	CASRSGTNEKLFF	TGTGCCAGCCGCTCGGGAACTAATGAAAAACTGTTTTTT
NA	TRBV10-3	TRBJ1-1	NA	CAITAVRDGEAFF	TGTGCCATCACCGCCGTCCGTGACGGTGAAGCTTTCTTT
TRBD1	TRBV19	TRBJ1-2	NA	CASSSTGGDGYTF	TGTGCCAGTAGTAGCACAGGGGGCGATGGCTACACCTTC
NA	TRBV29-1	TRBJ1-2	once	CSVRGAVRPYGYTF	TGCAGCGTTAGGGGAGCGGTCAGACCCTATGGCTACACCTTC
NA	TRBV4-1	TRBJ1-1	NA	CASSQVGGVGIAFF	TGCGCCAGCAGCCAAGTGGGAGGAGTGGGGATCGCTTTCTTT
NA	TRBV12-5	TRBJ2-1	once	CASGLAWDSADNEQFF	TGTGCTAGTGGTTTGGCCTGGGACTCCGCCGACAATGAGCAGTTCTTC
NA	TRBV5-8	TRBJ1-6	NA	CASSLRVGFSYNSPLHF	TGTGCCAGCAGCTTGAGAGTCGGCTTCTCCTATAATTCACCCCTCCACTTT
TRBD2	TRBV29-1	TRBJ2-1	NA	CSVESTGLAYVSEQFF	TGCAGCGTTGAATCTACGGGACTAGCGTACGTTAGTGAGCAGTTCTTC
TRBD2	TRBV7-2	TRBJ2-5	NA	CASSLLGLGGGFQETQYF	TGTGCCAGCAGCTTGCTGGGTCTGGGCGGGGGGTTCCAAGAGACCCAGTACTTC
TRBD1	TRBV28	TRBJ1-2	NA	CASSSDRVNYGYTF	TGTGCCAGCAGTTCGGACAGGGTAAACTATGGCTACACCTTC
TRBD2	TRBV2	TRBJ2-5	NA	CASSVGTSGGETQYF	TGTGCCAGCAGTGTGGGGACTAGCGGGGGAGAGACCCAGTACTTC
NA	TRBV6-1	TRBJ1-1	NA	CASSEALRSLPNTEAFF	TGTGCCAGCAGTGAAGCCCTAAGGAGCCTCCCGAACACTGAAGCTTTCTTT
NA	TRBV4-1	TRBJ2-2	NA	CASSQGPGELFF	TGCGCCAGCAGCCAGGGACCCGGGGAGCTGTTTTTT
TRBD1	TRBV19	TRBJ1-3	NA	CASTGGQGRYAIYF	TGTGCCAGTACCGGAGGACAGGGGAGGTACGCCATATATTTT
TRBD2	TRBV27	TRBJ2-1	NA	CASSLSATSGGAEQFF	TGTGCCAGCAGTTTATCGGCGACTAGCGGGGGGGCGGAGCAGTTCTTC
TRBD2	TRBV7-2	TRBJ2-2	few	CASSLATAGVTGELFF	TGTGCCAGCAGCTTAGCTACGGCGGGGGTGACCGGGGAGCTGTTTTTT
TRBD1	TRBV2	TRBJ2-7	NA	CASSLPGQDPYEQYF	TGTGCCAGCAGTCTACCGGGACAGGATCCCTACGAGCAGTACTTC
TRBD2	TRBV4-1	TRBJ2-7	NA	CASSQDGSGGSYEQYF	TGCGCCAGCAGCCAGGATGGTAGCGGGGGGTCCTACGAGCAGTACTTC
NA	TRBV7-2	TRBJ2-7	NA	CASSLAMNTYEQYF	TGTGCCAGCAGCTTAGCGATGAATACCTACGAGCAGTACTTC
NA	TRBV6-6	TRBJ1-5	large	CASTLTESNQPQHF	TGTGCCAGCACCCTAACAGAGAGCAATCAGCCCCAGCATTTT
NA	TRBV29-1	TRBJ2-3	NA	CSANNGGGTDTQYF	TGCAGCGCTAACAATGGGGGAGGCACAGATACGCAGTATTTT
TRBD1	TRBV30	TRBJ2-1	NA	CAWSMETGWVFEQFF	TGTGCCTGGAGTATGGAGACAGGGTGGGTTTTTGAGCAGTTCTTC
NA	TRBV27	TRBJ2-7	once	CASGTGQSYEQYF	TGTGCCAGCGGTACCGGACAGTCCTACGAGCAGTACTTC
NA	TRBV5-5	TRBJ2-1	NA	CASSSPNEQFF	TGTGCCAGCAGCTCGCCCAATGAGCAGTTCTTC
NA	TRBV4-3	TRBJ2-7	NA	CASSQERNAYEQYF	TGCGCCAGCAGCCAAGAACGGAACGCCTACGAGCAGTACTTC
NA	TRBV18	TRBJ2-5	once	CASSPQGTQYF	TGTGCCAGCTCACCCCAGGGAACCCAGTACTTC
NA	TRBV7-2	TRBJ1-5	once	CASSPNLGNQPQHF	TGTGCCAGCAGCCCAAACCTGGGGAATCAGCCCCAGCATTTT
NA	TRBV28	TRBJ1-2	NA	CASGVANYGYTF	TGTGCCAGCGGGGTAGCGAACTATGGCTACACCTTC
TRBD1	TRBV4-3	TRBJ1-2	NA	CASSQELGQGARYGYTF	TGCGCCAGCAGCCAAGAGTTAGGACAGGGGGCGCGCTATGGCTACACCTTC
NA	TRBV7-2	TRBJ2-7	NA	CASSLEVGRAYEQYF	TGTGCCAGCAGCTTAGAAGTGGGCAGGGCCTACGAGCAGTACTTC